This T cell receptor (beta chain) comes out of a study of cytomegalovirus exposure and HLA in healthy donors. PCR employed 60 Vbeta and 13 Jbeta primers. The assay was immunoSEQ multiplex PCR, and TCRdb's table has in-frame clones only and misses some. The repertoire holds fewer than 90,000 clones, with about 70% as singletons. Unmatched junction bases numbered 8, after V lost 2 bases and J lost 5 bases. The CDR3 is 16 residues long. Germline CDR1 SGHRS, CDR2 YFSETQ. The study, taken as a whole, reports: A later analysis linked a missense DCLRE1C variant to TCR beta V- and J-gene trimming. The study flagged some 170 TCR beta chains as cytomegalovirus-associated. In a later analysis, at a false discovery rate of 0.05, some 17,000 TCR beta sequences were associated with HLA alleles.

This clone turned up a few times. Its antigen remains unidentified. This chain connects TRBV5-1 to TRBJ1-4; 8 bases agree with TRBD1. Sequencing input: PBMCs. This receptor was identified in a woman aged 50 to 60 in good health and CMV-seropositive. This chain's CDR3 is CASSFGQGGVNEKLFF. The CDR3 DNA sequence: TGCGCCAGCAGCTTTGGACAGGGAGGGGTAAATGAAAAACTGTTTTTT. Based on the CDR3 plus reference TRBV5-1 and TRBJ1-4, the full variable domain is KAGVTQTPRYLIKTRGQQVTLSCSPISGHRSVSWYQQTPGQGLQFLFEYFSETQRNKGNFPGRFSGRQFSNSRSEMNVSTLELGDSALYLCASSFGQGGVNEKLFFGSGTQLSVL.